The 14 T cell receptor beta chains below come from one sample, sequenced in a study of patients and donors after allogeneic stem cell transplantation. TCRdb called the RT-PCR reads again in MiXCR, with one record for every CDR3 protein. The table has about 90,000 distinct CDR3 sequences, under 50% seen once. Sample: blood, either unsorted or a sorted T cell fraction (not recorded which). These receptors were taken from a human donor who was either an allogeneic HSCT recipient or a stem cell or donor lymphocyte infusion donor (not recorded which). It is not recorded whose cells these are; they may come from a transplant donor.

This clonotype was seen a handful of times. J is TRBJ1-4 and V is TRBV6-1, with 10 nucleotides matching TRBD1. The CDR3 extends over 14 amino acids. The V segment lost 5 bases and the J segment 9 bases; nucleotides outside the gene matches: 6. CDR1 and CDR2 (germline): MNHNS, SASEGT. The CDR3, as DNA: TGTGCCAGCAGTTCCGGGACAGGGGAGCAAAAACTGTTTTTT. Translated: CASSSGTGEQKLFF.

CDR3 DNA: TGCAGTGCTAGCCGGGACAGTCGAAACACTGAAGCTTTCTTT. It codes for CSASRDSRNTEAFF. The V call is TRBV20-1, the J call TRBJ1-1, with 7 bases identical to TRBD1. The ends lost 3 bases at V and 2 bases at J; junction bases unmatched: 6. The CDR3 totals 14 residues. CDR1 is DFQATT and CDR2 is SNEGSKA in the germline V gene (reference sequence).

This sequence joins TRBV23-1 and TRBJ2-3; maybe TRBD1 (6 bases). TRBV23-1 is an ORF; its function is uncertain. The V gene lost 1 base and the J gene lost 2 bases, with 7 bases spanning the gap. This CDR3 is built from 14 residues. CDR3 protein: CASSQWTVTDTQYF. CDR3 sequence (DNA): TGCGCCAGCAGTCAATGGACAGTCACAGATACGCAGTATTTT.

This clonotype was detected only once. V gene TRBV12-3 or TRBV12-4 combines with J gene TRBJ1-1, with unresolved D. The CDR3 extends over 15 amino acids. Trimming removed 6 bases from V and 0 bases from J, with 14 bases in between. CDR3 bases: TGTGCCAGCAGCCTCGGGGAAAATTTGAACACTGAAGCTTTCTTT. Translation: CASSLGENLNTEAFF.

The CDR3: CASSYLLAGGTGELFF. Written as DNA, the CDR3 is TGTGCCAGCAGTTATTTATTAGCGGGAGGCACCGGGGAGCTGTTTTTT. The V gene is TRBV6-5, the J gene TRBJ2-2; 10 bases are a match to TRBD2. Germline-derived CDR1 and CDR2 are MNHEY and SVGAGI. Losses at the gene ends were 3 bases for V and 4 bases for J; bases not matched to a gene: 5. There are 16 residues in the CDR3.

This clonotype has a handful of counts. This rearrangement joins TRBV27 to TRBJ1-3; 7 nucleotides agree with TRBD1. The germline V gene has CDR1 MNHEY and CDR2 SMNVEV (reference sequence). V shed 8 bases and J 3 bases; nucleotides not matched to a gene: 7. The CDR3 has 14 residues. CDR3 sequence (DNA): TGTGCCAGCTCGATGACAGGGTTTGGAAACACCATATATTTT. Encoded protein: CASSMTGFGNTIYF.

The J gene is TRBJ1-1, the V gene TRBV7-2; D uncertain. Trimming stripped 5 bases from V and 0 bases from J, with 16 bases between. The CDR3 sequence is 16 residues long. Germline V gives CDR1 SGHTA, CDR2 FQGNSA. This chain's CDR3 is CASSLRGLGLNTEAFF. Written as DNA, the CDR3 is TGTGCCAGCAGCCTAAGAGGGTTGGGTCTGAACACTGAAGCTTTCTTT. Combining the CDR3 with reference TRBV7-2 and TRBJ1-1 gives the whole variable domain GAGVSQSPSNKVTEKGKDVELRCDPISGHTALYWYRQSLGQGLEFLIYFQGNSAPDKSGLPSDRFSAERTGGSVSTLTIQRTQQEDSAVYLCASSLRGLGLNTEAFFGQGTRLTVV.

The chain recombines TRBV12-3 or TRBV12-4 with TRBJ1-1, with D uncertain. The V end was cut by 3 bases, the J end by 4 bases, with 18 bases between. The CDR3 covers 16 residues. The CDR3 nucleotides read TGTGCCAGCAGTTTTAACGCGGTACTACCGCGCACTGAAGCTTTCTTT. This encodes CASSFNAVLPRTEAFF.

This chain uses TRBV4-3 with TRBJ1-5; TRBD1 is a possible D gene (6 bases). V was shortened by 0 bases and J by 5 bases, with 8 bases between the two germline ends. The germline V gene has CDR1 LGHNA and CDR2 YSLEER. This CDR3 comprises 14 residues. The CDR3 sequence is CASSQEAGDQPQHF. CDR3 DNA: TGCGCCAGCAGCCAAGAGGCAGGGGATCAGCCCCAGCATTTT.

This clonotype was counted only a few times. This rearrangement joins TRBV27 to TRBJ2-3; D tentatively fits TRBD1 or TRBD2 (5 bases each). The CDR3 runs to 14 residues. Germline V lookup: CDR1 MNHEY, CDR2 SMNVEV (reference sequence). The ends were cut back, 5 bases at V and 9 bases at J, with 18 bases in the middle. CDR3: CASSQNRDQETQYF. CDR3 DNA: TGTGCCAGCAGTCAGAACCGGGACCAAGAAACGCAGTATTTT.

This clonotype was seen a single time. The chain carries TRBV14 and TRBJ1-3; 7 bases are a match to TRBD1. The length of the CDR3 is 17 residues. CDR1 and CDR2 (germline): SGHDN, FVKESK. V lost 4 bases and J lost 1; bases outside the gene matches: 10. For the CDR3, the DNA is TGTGCCAGCAGCCGGATCCCGGGACAGCCTTCTGGAAACACCATATATTTT. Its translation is CASSRIPGQPSGNTIYF.

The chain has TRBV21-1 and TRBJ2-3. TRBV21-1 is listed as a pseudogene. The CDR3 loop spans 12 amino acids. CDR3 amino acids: CASSKKLDTQYF. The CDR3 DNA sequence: TGTGCCAGCAGCAAAAAACTAGATACGCAGTATTTT.

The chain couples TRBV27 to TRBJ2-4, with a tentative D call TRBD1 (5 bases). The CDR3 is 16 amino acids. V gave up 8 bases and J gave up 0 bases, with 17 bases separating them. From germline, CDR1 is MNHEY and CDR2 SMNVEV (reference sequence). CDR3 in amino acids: CASQKGQGEAKNIQYF. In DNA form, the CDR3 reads TGTGCCAGCCAAAAGGGGCAGGGCGAAGCCAAAAACATTCAGTACTTC.

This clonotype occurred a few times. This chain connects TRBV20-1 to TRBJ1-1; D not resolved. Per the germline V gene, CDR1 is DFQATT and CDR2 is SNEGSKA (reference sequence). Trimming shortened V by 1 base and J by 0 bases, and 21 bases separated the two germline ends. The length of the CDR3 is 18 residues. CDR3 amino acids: CSARGPSHQVLMNTEAFF. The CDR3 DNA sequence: TGCAGTGCTAGAGGGCCCAGCCACCAGGTCCTCATGAACACTGAAGCTTTCTTT.